The 21 T cell receptor beta chains below were found in one sample sequenced in a study of molecular identifiers for immune sequencing clone quantification. TCRdb reanalysed the PCR reads using MiXCR and keeps one entry per CDR3 protein. Found here are about 640,000 distinct CDR3 sequences, 15% to 20% of them singletons; the top ten hold roughly 0.85%. Material: naive CD8+ T cells from blood, with Jurkat cell RNA spiked in. Subset: FACS-sorted CD8+CD4-CCR7+CD45RA+ naive T cells. All receptors come from a human donor in good health. Some libraries in this study had Jurkat cell RNA spiked in.

This clonotype has only a few counts. The chain employs TRBV15 and TRBJ1-4, with a weak D call TRBD1 (5 bases). Germline lookup yields CDR1 LNHNV and CDR2 YYDKDF (reference sequence). CDR3 length: 14 residues. V was trimmed by 5 bases and J by 0 bases, leaving 7 bases between them. CDR3 nucleotides: TGTGCCACCAGCGAAGGGGCAACTAATGAAAAACTGTTTTTT. Its protein is CATSEGATNEKLFF.

Turning to this clonotype: A much larger clone sits a single nucleotide away, making a read error possible. CDR3 sequence reads: CSSSLGDRGNEQFF. DNA for the CDR3: TGTTCCAGCTCACTGGGGGACAGGGGTAATGAGCAGTTCTTC. The chain carries TRBV18 and TRBJ2-1; 10 nucleotides line up with TRBD1. This CDR3 comprises 14 residues. CDR1 KGHSH and CDR2 LQKENI come from the germline V gene.

V usage is TRBV7-9 and J usage is TRBJ1-6; TRBD1 matches at 10 bases. Germline lookup yields CDR1 SEHNR and CDR2 FQNEAQ (reference sequence). This CDR3 is built from 15 residues. After removal of 2 bases from V and 10 bases from J, the junction contained 5 bases not matched to a gene. The CDR3 here is CASSLFGTGDSPLHF. The DNA of the CDR3 is TGTGCCAGCAGCTTATTTGGGACAGGGGACTCACCCCTCCACTTT.

This clonotype was picked up many times. The chain has TRBV10-3 and TRBJ2-7, with D hard to call. Germline values: CDR1 ENHRY, CDR2 SYGVKD. V lost 3 bases and J lost 3, with 15 bases in between. This CDR3 is 15 amino acids long. The CDR3 nucleotides are TGTGCCATCAGTGAAGTGCTCGGCAGCGACTACGAGCAGTACTTC. It encodes CAISEVLGSDYEQYF.

Many counts were recorded for this clonotype. The chain employs TRBV20-1 and TRBJ1-6; D is unclear. Germline loops: CDR1 DFQATT, CDR2 SNEGSKA (reference sequence). CDR3 length: 13 residues. For the CDR3, the DNA is TGCAGCGTAAGGAGGAGAGATAATTCACCCCTCCACTTT. Encoded protein: CSVRRRDNSPLHF.

This clonotype came up many times. J is TRBJ2-7 and V is TRBV28; D remains unclear. This CDR3 is 13 amino acids long. CDR1 and CDR2 (germline): MDHEN, SYDVKM. V shed 10 bases and J shed 0 bases, with 13 bases lying between them. The CDR3 is CATTRASSYEQYF. The CDR3 DNA follows: TGTGCCACCACCCGGGCCAGCTCCTACGAGCAGTACTTC.

On this clonotype: This may come from a read error, since a much larger clone is one base off. The chain carries TRBV6-2 or TRBV6-3 and TRBJ2-5, with 8 bases identical to TRBD2. V was clipped by 0 bases and J by 11 bases; unmatched bases: 11. In germline, CDR1 is MNHEY, CDR2 SVGEGT. The CDR3 length is 15 residues. The CDR3 is CASSYSEDSGAEQYF. The CDR3 nucleotides read TGTGCCAGCAGTTACTCCGAAGATAGCGGGGCTGAGCAGTACTTC.

This clonotype was detected ten times or more. V usage is TRBV12-3 or TRBV12-4 and J usage is TRBJ1-1; weak D call: TRBD1 (6 bases). V dropped 7 bases and J dropped 4 bases, with 19 bases sitting between them. The CDR3 consists of 15 residues. In DNA, the CDR3 is TGTGCCAGCAATATGCCGGGACAAGTGTCCACTGAAGCTTTCTTT. Protein sequence: CASNMPGQVSTEAFF.

This clonotype was seen only a few times. The chain couples TRBV7-9 to TRBJ1-3; D is perhaps TRBD1 (5 bases). V gave up 0 bases and J gave up 0 bases, with 9 bases separating them. CDR1 and CDR2 (germline): SEHNR, FQNEAQ (reference sequence). The CDR3 has 16 residues. The CDR3 is CASSLAFGGSGNTIYF. CDR3 bases: TGTGCCAGCAGCTTAGCGTTTGGGGGCTCTGGAAACACCATATATTTT.

This clonotype was counted between two and nine times. The J gene is TRBJ1-1, the V gene TRBV30; D not resolved. This CDR3 region has 13 residues. Between the trimmed V and J ends, which lost 1 base and 0 bases, there was a span of 6 bases. Germline V gives CDR1 GTSNPN, CDR2 SVGIG (reference sequence). Written as DNA, the CDR3 is TGTGCCTGGAGTGGGAGGGTGAACACTGAAGCTTTCTTT. Protein sequence: CAWSGRVNTEAFF.

This clonotype has a count of ten or more. The chain couples TRBV19 to TRBJ1-5; D ambiguous. With 0 bases removed from V and 6 bases from J, the gap between germline ends came to 6 bases. The CDR3 spans 13 residues. Per germline, CDR1 LNHDA and CDR2 SQIVND (reference sequence). The CDR3 nucleotides read TGTGCCAGTAGTATAGATCTGGGTCAGCCCCAGCATTTT. Protein: CASSIDLGQPQHF.

The table lists this clonotype with many counts. The V call is TRBV13, the J call TRBJ2-3; D tentatively fits TRBD1 or TRBD2 (5 bases each). The CDR3 spans 14 residues. Germline V gene lookup returns CDR1 PRHDT and CDR2 FYEKMQ (reference sequence). Trimming shortened V by 5 bases and J by 10 bases, and 19 bases separated the two germline ends. CDR3 coding DNA: TGTGCCAGCAGCCACCGCCCGCAGGGCGGGCCGCAGTATTTT. This sequence encodes CASSHRPQGGPQYF. Full variable domain (rest looked up from reference TRBV13 and TRBJ2-3): AAGVIQSPRHLIKEKRETATLKCYPIPRHDTVYWYQQGPGQDPQFLISFYEKMQSDKGSIPDRFSAQQFSDYHSELNMSSLELGDSALYFCASSHRPQGGPQYFGPGTRLTVL.

This clonotype was recorded at least ten times. The chain's CDR3 is CASSRGTGFYYEQYF. CDR3 nucleotides: TGTGCCAGCAGCCGCGGGACAGGGTTCTACTACGAGCAGTACTTC. The chain uses TRBV27 and TRBJ2-7; 9 bases line up with TRBD1. Germline lookup yields CDR1 MNHEY and CDR2 SMNVEV (reference sequence). The CDR3 has 15 residues. V gave up 6 bases and J gave up 3 bases; unmatched junction bases: 9.

The rearrangement links TRBV3-1 to TRBJ2-1; 8 nucleotides agree with TRBD2. The J segment lost 6 bases and the V segment lost 2 bases, leaving 3 bases of the junction unmatched. The CDR3 spans 14 residues. The germline gives CDR1 LGHDT, CDR2 YNNKEL (reference sequence). This CDR3 is CASSQPGLVNEQFF. As DNA, the CDR3 is TGTGCCAGCAGCCAACCGGGACTAGTCAATGAGCAGTTCTTC.

Worth noting for this clonotype: At one of its ends the junction is not consistent with the germline gene, which may arise from a read error. CDR3 coding DNA: TGCGCCAGCAGCTTGATGCCCACAGGAGGTTACGACCAAGAGACTCAGTACTTC. Translated: CASSLMPTGGYDQETQYF. This chain joins TRBV5-1 and TRBJ2-5; TRBD1 or TRBD2 may be the D gene (5 bases each). The CDR3 runs to 18 residues. From germline, CDR1 is SGHRS and CDR2 YFSETQ.

Remarks on this clonotype: This may come from a read error, since a much larger clone is one base off. CDR3 sequence: CASDSGGGPYEQYF. DNA for the CDR3: TGTGCCAGTGACTCGGGCGGGGGGCCCTACGAGCAGTACTTC. The J gene is TRBJ2-7, the V gene TRBV2, with 8 bases fitting TRBD2. There are 14 residues in the CDR3. V was clipped by 9 bases and J by 2 bases; unmatched bases: 9. The germline CDR1 and CDR2 sequences are SNHLY and FYNNEI.

This clonotype was recorded only once. A much more abundant neighbour one base away suggests this may be a read error. Because it lacks the conserved phenylalanine or tryptophan at the end, this CDR3 is likely a read error. The chain is built from TRBV29-1 and TRBJ2-3; D is possibly TRBD1 (6 bases). Trimming pared 0 bases from V and 7 bases from J, leaving 20 bases between. The CDR3 loop spans 16 amino acids. Per germline, CDR1 SQVTM and CDR2 ANQGSEA. CDR3 region: CSVEDREQGPTYTQYS. In nucleotides, the CDR3 is TGCAGCGTTGAAGATCGGGAACAGGGCCCCACGTATACGCAGTATTCT.

This clonotype came up many times. The V call is TRBV6-1, the J call TRBJ2-7, with 9 bases that match TRBD1. The CDR3 consists of 14 residues. Trimming took 4 bases from V and 6 from J; bases not matched to a gene: 7. Germline V gene lookup returns CDR1 MNHNS and CDR2 SASEGT. CDR3 DNA: TGTGCCAGCAGTGCGTGGGGGACAGGGAGCGAGCAGTACTTC. Translation: CASSAWGTGSEQYF.

This clonotype was counted between two and nine times. The chain employs TRBV7-3 and TRBJ2-7, with D hard to call. Germline values: CDR1 SGHTA, CDR2 FQGTGA. The CDR3 extends over 13 amino acids. Trimming pared 6 bases from V and 5 bases from J, leaving 14 bases between. The CDR3 DNA reads TGTGCCAGCAGTTCGGACGCGGTCCACGAGCAGTACTTC. Translated, it gives CASSSDAVHEQYF.

This clonotype showed up just a few times. The chain recombines TRBV2 with TRBJ1-6; D is possibly TRBD1 (5 bases). This CDR3 has 16 residues. CDR1 is SNHLY, CDR2 FYNNEI, per germline. The V gene lost 1 base and the J gene lost 9 bases, with 16 bases spanning the gap. CDR3 bases: TGTGCCAGCAGTGAAGATGTAGGGGTAATCCTTTCACCCCTCCACTTT. Encoded protein: CASSEDVGVILSPLHF.

The chain employs TRBV4-3 and TRBJ2-2, with TRBD2 matching over 13 bases. The V segment lost 4 bases and the J segment 4 bases; nucleotides outside the gene matches: 3. The CDR3 sequence is 16 residues long. Germline V CDR1 and CDR2: LGHNA, YSLEER. The CDR3 loop is CASSLGTSGITGELFF. CDR3 DNA sequence: TGCGCCAGCAGCCTCGGGACTAGCGGGATCACCGGGGAGCTGTTTTTT.